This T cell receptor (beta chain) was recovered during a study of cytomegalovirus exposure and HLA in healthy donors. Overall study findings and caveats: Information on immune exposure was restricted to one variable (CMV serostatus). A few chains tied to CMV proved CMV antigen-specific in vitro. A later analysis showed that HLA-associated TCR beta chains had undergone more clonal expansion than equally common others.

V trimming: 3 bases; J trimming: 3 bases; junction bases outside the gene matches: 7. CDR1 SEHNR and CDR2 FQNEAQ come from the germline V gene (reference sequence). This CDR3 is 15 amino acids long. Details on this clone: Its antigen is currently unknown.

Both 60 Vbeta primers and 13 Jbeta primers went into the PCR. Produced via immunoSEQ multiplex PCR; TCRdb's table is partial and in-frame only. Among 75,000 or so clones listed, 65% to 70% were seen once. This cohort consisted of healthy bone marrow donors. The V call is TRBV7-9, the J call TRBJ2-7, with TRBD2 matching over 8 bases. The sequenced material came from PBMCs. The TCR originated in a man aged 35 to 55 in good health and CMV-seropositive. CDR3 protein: CASSFSPGGGYEQYF. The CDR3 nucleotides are TGTGCCAGCAGCTTCTCCCCGGGGGGGGGCTACGAGCAGTACTTC.